The rows below give T cell receptor beta chains drawn from one sample of a study of blood T cells in healthy people across ages. TCRdb redid the calling of the 5' RACE reads with MiXCR, one entry per CDR3 protein. Among roughly 680,000 distinct CDR3 sequences listed, roughly 20% were seen once. The material sequenced was blood. The receptor source for this set is a man between 65 and 85 years old in good health. The CDR3 runs from the conserved cysteine through the conserved F or W. The D gene is left open where the match is weak. A row's size may be missing; if present it is once, few, many or a size class.

J gene,V gene,D gene,clone size,CDR3 protein,CDR3 DNA
TRBJ2-3,TRBV7-9,.,.,CASSLLKGPLIDTQYF,TGTGCCAGCAGCTTATTAAAGGGCCCACTCATAGATACGCAGTATTTT
TRBJ2-7,TRBV25-1,.,many,CAVQQGYEQYF,TGTGCCGTACAACAGGGCTACGAGCAGTACTTC
TRBJ2-3,TRBV2,.,.,CASSNYEDTQYF,TGTGCCAGCAGTAATTACGAGGATACGCAGTATTTT
TRBJ2-3,TRBV7-2,TRBD2,.,CASSWTSGRTDTQYF,TGTGCCAGCAGCTGGACTAGCGGGAGGACAGATACGCAGTATTTT
TRBJ1-2,TRBV19,.,.,CASSILGANYGYTF,TGTGCCAGTAGTATTTTGGGAGCTAACTATGGCTACACCTTC
TRBJ2-7,TRBV9,.,few,CASSVGNSGEQYF,TGTGCCAGCAGCGTCGGTAACAGCGGCGAGCAGTACTTC
TRBJ2-5,TRBV4-1,.,few,CASSQNRGGETQYF,TGCGCCAGCAGCCAAAACAGGGGAGGAGAGACCCAGTACTTC
TRBJ2-1,TRBV20-1,TRBD1,.,CSARGLETGSYNEQFF,TGCAGTGCTAGAGGTTTGGAGACAGGGTCCTACAATGAGCAGTTCTTC
TRBJ2-2,TRBV20-1,.,.,CSAQGPTFANTGELFF,TGCAGTGCTCAGGGGCCGACGTTCGCGAACACCGGGGAGCTGTTTTTT
TRBJ1-5,TRBV28,.,few,CASTGRVEPQHF,TGTGCCAGCACGGGGCGCGTTGAGCCCCAGCATTTT
TRBJ2-7,TRBV30,TRBD1,.,CAWTVGTGGYEQYF,TGTGCCTGGACCGTGGGGACAGGGGGTTACGAGCAGTACTTC
TRBJ2-5,TRBV11-2,.,few,CASSLEPGQGTQYF,TGTGCCAGCAGCTTAGAACCGGGACAAGGAACCCAGTACTTC
TRBJ1-2,TRBV7-2,.,.,CASSREYGYTF,TGTGCCAGCAGCCGTGAATATGGCTACACCTTC
TRBJ1-2,TRBV20-1,.,few,CSARPLGYGYTF,TGCAGTGCCCGACCCCTGGGCTATGGCTACACCTTC
TRBJ2-1,TRBV6-2/TRBV6-3,.,.,CASTYSMYNEQFF,TGTGCCAGCACTTACTCGATGTACAATGAGCAGTTCTTC
TRBJ2-1,TRBV20-1,TRBD2,.,CSARDSPSGSSYNEQFF,TGCAGTGCTAGAGATTCCCCTAGCGGGAGCTCGTACAATGAGCAGTTCTTC
TRBJ1-1,TRBV7-6,.,few,CASSPHGTLNTEAFF,TGTGCCAGCAGCCCCCACGGGACTTTGAACACTGAAGCTTTCTTT
TRBJ2-1,TRBV12-3/TRBV12-4,.,.,CASSSSGIHLNEQFF,TGTGCCAGCAGTTCGAGCGGAATCCACCTCAATGAGCAGTTCTTC
TRBJ1-2,TRBV5-1,.,.,CASSLDVTNYGYTF,TGCGCCAGCAGCTTGGACGTCACTAACTATGGCTACACCTTC
TRBJ2-3,TRBV4-2,TRBD2,once,CASSRPNAGSETSGPTDTQYF,TGTGCCAGCAGCCGCCCGAATGCTGGATCGGAGACTAGCGGGCCCACAGATACGCAGTATTTT
TRBJ1-4,TRBV7-9,.,.,CASSPTGIYEKLFF,TGTGCCAGCAGTCCTACCGGGATCTATGAAAAACTGTTTTTT
TRBJ2-1,TRBV29-1,TRBD2,few,CSVDGDSGSWNEQFF,TGCAGCGTTGACGGTGATAGCGGGAGCTGGAATGAGCAGTTCTTC
TRBJ2-7,TRBV4-1,TRBD1,.,CASSQRGQGPYEQYF,TGCGCCAGCAGCCAAAGGGGACAGGGGCCCTACGAGCAGTACTTC
TRBJ2-5,TRBV7-8,.,few,CASSLASGAGETQYF,TGTGCCAGCAGCTTAGCATCGGGTGCCGGCGAGACCCAGTACTTC
TRBJ2-1,TRBV6-1,TRBD2,.,CASRHSPGLAGLDNEQFF,TGTGCCAGCAGACATTCACCGGGACTAGCGGGACTGGACAATGAGCAGTTCTTC
TRBJ2-1,TRBV3-1,.,.,CASSQGTSSSYNEQFF,TGTGCCAGCAGCCAAGGGACTTCTAGCTCCTACAATGAGCAGTTCTTC
TRBJ1-2,TRBV7-9,.,few,CAGSLVGTSGYTF,TGTGCCGGCAGCTTAGTAGGGACGAGTGGCTACACCTTC
TRBJ2-1,TRBV27,TRBD2,few,CASSFRSGGGFSYNEQFF,TGTGCCAGCAGTTTCAGAAGCGGGGGGGGGTTTTCCTACAATGAGCAGTTCTTC
TRBJ2-5,TRBV5-4,.,.,CASSPSTGGGETQYF,TGTGCCAGCAGCCCGAGTACAGGGGGAGGGGAGACCCAGTACTTC
TRBJ1-2,TRBV20-1,.,.,CSAREAGAAYGYTF,TGCAGTGCTAGAGAAGCAGGGGCGGCCTATGGCTACACCTTC
TRBJ2-3,TRBV18,TRBD2,few,CASSPRLAGVTDTQYF,TGTGCCAGCTCACCACGCCTAGCGGGAGTCACAGATACGCAGTATTTT
TRBJ2-7,TRBV20-1,.,few,CSAGGPGAYEQYF,TGCAGCGCGGGTGGCCCGGGGGCCTACGAGCAGTACTTC
TRBJ2-2,TRBV6-2/TRBV6-3,.,.,CASSYYGGGTGELFF,TGTGCCAGCAGTTATTACGGCGGCGGCACCGGGGAGCTGTTTTTT
TRBJ2-7,TRBV18,TRBD2,few,CASSPPSLADYEQYF,TGTGCCAGCTCACCACCGTCGCTAGCGGACTACGAGCAGTACTTC
TRBJ2-3,TRBV5-1,.,few,CASRELTEVTDTQYF,TGCGCCAGCCGAGAACTAACGGAAGTAACAGATACGCAGTATTTT
TRBJ1-1,TRBV27,.,.,CASSSSILRGRLNTEAFF,TGTGCCAGCAGTTCATCCATCCTTAGGGGCCGGCTAAACACTGAAGCTTTCTTT
TRBJ2-7,TRBV7-9,.,many,CASSPPGPSYEQYF,TGTGCCAGCAGCCCCCCGGGACCCTCCTACGAGCAGTACTTC
TRBJ2-3,TRBV29-1,.,many,CSVETTDTQYF,TGCAGCGTTGAAACTACAGATACGCAGTATTTT
TRBJ2-3,TRBV6-2/TRBV6-3,.,.,CASSYASTDTQYF,TGTGCCAGCAGTTACGCTAGCACAGATACGCAGTATTTT
TRBJ2-3,TRBV12-3/TRBV12-4,TRBD2,many,CASSRGLAGTDTQYF,TGTGCCAGCAGTCGAGGACTAGCGGGAACAGATACGCAGTATTTT
TRBJ2-1,TRBV5-6,.,.,CASSLAQIYEQFF,TGCGCCAGCAGCTTGGCACAGATCTATGAGCAGTTCTTC
TRBJ1-4,TRBV7-9,TRBD1,few,CASSLGQPDEKLFF,TGTGCCAGCAGCTTGGGACAGCCCGATGAAAAACTGTTTTTT
TRBJ2-1,TRBV11-2,.,few,CASSLGVGLSSYEQFF,TGTGCCAGCAGCTTAGGCGTGGGACTCAGCTCCTACGAGCAGTTCTTC
TRBJ2-5,TRBV2,.,few,CASSATGPSGETQYF,TGTGCCAGCAGTGCCACCGGGCCCTCCGGGGAGACCCAGTACTTC
TRBJ2-1,TRBV20-1,TRBD2,many,CSARNLAGSGNEQFF,TGCAGTGCCAGGAATCTAGCGGGATCGGGGAATGAGCAGTTCTTC